This TCR beta chain was recorded in a study of shared clonotypes between healthy human individuals. Turning to this clone: The antigen is unknown.

Study-level results: Sequencing depth was a factor that was expected to affect clonotype sharing among donors.

Donation came from healthy HIV-negative adults that had no recent acute infections or vaccinations. Germline V gene sequence: CDR1 SGHAT, CDR2 FQNNGV. V was cut by 5 bases and J by 3 bases, with 17 bases left in between. The CDR3 totals 16 residues. Data came from immunoSEQ multiplex PCR; TCRdb stores just in-frame clones and leaves some out. Seen here are 550,000 to 600,000 clones, roughly 79% observed once, and the top ten hold more than 10%. The chain combines TRBV11-2 with TRBJ2-1; D unresolved. Specimen: PBMCs. The source of this sequence is a woman aged 40 to 55 in good health. Some clones in this sample may be carry-over from other donors' samples. CDR3 sequence: CASSIRVPFIYNEQFF. As DNA, the CDR3 is TGTGCCAGCAGCATCAGAGTACCCTTCATCTACAATGAGCAGTTCTTC.